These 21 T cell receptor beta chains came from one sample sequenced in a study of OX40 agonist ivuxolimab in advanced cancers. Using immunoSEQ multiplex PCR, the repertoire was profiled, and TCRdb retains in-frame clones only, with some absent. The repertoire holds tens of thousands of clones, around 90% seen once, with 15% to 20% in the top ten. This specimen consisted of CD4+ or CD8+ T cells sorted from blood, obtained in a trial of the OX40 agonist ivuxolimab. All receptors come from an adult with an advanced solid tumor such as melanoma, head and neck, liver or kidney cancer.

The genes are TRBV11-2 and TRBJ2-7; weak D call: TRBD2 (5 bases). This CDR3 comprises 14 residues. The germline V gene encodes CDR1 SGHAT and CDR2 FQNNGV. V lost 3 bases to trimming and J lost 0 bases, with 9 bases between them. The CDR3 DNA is TGTGCCAGCAGCTTCGGGGTGCCCTCCTACGAGCAGTACGTC. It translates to CASSFGVPSYEQYV.

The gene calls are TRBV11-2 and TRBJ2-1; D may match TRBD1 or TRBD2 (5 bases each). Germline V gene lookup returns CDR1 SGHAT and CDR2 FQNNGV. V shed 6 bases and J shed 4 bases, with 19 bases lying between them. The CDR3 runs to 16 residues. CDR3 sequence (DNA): TGTGCCAGCAGGCCCTTCCGGGACGGCGAGTACAATGAGCAGTTCTTC. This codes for CASRPFRDGEYNEQFF. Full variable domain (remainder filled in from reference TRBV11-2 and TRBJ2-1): EAGVAQSPRYKIIEKRQSVAFWCNPISGHATLYWYQQILGQGPKLLIQFQNNGVVDDSQLPKDRFSAERLKGVDSTLKIQPAKLEDSAVYLCASRPFRDGEYNEQFFGPGTRLTVL.

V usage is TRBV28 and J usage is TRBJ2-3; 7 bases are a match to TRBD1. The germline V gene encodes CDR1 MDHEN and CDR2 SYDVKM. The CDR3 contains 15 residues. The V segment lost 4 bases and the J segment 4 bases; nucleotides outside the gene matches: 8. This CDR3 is CASSWAGGGPDTQYF. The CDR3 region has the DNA TGTGCCAGCAGTTGGGCAGGGGGTGGGCCAGATACGCAGTATTTT.

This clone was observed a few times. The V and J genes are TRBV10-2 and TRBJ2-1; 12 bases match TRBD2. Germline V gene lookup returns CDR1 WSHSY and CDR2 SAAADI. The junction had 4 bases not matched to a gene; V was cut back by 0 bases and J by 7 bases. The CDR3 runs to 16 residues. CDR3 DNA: TGCGCCAGCAGTGAGTCGGCTAGCGGGGGGGGAAATGAGCAGTTCTTC. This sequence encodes CASSESASGGGNEQFF.

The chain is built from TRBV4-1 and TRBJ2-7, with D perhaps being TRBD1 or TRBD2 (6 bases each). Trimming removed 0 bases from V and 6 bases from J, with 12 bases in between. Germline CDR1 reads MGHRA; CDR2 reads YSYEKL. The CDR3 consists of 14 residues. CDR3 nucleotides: TGCGCCAGCAGCCAAGATCTAGGGGGAGGCGAGCAGTACTTC. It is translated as CASSQDLGGGEQYF.

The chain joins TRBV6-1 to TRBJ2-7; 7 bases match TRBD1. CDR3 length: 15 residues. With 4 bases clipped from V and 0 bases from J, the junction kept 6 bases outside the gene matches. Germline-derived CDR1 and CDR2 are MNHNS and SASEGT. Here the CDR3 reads CASSAYRGPSYEQYF. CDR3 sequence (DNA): TGTGCCAGCAGTGCGTACAGGGGACCCTCCTACGAGCAGTACTTC.

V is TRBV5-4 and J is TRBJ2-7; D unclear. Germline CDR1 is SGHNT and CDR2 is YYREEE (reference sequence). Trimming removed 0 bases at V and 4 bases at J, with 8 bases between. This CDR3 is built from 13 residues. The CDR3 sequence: CASSLGGLYEQYF. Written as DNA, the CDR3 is TGTGCCAGCAGCTTGGGGGGTCTTTACGAGCAGTACTTC.

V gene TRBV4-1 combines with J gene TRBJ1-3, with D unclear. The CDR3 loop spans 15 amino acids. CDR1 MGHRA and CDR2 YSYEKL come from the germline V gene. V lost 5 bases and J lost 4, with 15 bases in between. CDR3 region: CASSLDPGSGNTIYF. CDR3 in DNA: TGCGCCAGCAGCTTAGACCCGGGGTCCGGAAACACCATATATTTT.

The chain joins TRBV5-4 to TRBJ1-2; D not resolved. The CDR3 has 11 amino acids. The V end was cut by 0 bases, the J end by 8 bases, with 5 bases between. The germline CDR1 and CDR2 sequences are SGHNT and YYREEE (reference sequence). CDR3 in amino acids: CASSLGGGYTF. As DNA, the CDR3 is TGTGCCAGCAGCTTGGGAGGGGGCTACACCTTC.

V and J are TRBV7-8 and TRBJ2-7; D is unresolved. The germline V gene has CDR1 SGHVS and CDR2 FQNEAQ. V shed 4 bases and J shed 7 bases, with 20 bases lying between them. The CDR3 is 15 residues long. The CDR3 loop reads CASSSLTKNYAEQYV. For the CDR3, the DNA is TGTGCCAGCAGCTCCCTGACAAAAAACTACGCAGAGCAGTACGTC.

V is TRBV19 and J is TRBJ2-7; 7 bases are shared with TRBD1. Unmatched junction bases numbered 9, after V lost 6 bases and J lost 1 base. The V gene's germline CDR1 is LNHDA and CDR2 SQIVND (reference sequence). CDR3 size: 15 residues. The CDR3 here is CASRETGYGSYEQYF. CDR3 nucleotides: TGTGCCAGTAGGGAGACAGGGTACGGGTCCTACGAGCAGTACTTC.

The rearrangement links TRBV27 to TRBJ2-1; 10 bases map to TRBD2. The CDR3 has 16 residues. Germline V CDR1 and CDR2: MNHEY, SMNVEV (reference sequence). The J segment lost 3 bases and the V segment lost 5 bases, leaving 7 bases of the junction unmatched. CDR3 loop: CASSQIAGGLYNEQFF. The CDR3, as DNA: TGTGCCAGCAGTCAGATAGCGGGGGGCCTCTACAATGAGCAGTTCTTC.

The DNA for the CDR3 is TGTGCCAGCAGCACCGGGACGTCGAATAATTCACCCCTCCACTTT. Residues: CASSTGTSNNSPLHF. J is TRBJ1-6 and V is TRBV7-9; tentative D call: TRBD1 (5 bases). The germline V gene encodes CDR1 SEHNR and CDR2 FQNEAQ (reference sequence). The ends were cut back, 5 bases at V and 5 bases at J, with 13 bases in the middle. This CDR3 is 15 amino acids long.

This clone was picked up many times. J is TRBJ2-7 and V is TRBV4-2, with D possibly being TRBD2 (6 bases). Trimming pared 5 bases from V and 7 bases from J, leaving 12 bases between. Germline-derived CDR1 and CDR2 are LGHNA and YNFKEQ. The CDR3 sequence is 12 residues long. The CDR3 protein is CASSLEGREQYF. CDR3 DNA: TGTGCCAGCAGCTTAGAAGGGAGGGAGCAGTACTTC.

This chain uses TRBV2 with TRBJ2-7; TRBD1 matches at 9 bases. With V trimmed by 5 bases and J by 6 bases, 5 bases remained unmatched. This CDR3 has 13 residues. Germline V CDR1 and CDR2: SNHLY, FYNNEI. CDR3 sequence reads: CASSSGTGFEQYV. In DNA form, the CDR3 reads TGTGCCAGCAGTTCCGGGACAGGGTTCGAGCAGTACGTC.

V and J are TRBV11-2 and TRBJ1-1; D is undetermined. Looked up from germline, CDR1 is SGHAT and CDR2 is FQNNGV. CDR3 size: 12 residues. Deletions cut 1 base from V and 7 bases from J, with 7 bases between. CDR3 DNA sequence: TGTGCCAGCAGCTTAGGGTGGGTTGAAGCTTTCTTT. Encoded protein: CASSLGWVEAFF.

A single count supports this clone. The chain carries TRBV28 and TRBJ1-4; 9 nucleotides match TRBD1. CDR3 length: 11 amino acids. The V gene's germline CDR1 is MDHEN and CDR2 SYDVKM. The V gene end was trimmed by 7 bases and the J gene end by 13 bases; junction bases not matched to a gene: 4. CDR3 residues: CASTPGQGLFF. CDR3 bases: TGTGCCAGCACACCGGGACAGGGACTGTTTTTT.

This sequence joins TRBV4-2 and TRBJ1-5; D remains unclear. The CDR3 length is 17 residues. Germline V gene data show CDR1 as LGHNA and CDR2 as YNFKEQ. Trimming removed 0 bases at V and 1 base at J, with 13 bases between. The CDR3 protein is CASSQEGPDMSNQPQHF. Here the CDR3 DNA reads TGTGCCAGCAGCCAAGAAGGGCCGGATATGAGCAATCAGCCCCAGCATTTT.

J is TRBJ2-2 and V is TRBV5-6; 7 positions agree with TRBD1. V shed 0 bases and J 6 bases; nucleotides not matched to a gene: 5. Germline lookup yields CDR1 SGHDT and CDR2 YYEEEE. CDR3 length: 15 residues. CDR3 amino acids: CASSLGQGISGELFF. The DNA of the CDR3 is TGTGCCAGCAGCTTGGGACAGGGAATATCCGGGGAGCTGTTTTTT.

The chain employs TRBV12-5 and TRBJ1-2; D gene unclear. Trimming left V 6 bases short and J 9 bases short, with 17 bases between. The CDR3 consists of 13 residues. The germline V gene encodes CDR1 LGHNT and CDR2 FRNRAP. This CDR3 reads CASGPTAAARYTF. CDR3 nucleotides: TGTGCTAGTGGCCCCACGGCGGCGGCTCGCTACACCTTC.

The chain's CDR3 is CASSWGLSEQYF. The CDR3 DNA is TGTGCCAGCAGCTGGGGTTTGAGCGAGCAGTACTTC. The gene calls are TRBV5-8 and TRBJ2-7; unclear D gene. The germline CDR1 and CDR2 sequences are SGHTS and YDEGEE. Trimming took 3 bases from V and 6 from J, leaving 10 bases between them. This CDR3 comprises 12 residues.